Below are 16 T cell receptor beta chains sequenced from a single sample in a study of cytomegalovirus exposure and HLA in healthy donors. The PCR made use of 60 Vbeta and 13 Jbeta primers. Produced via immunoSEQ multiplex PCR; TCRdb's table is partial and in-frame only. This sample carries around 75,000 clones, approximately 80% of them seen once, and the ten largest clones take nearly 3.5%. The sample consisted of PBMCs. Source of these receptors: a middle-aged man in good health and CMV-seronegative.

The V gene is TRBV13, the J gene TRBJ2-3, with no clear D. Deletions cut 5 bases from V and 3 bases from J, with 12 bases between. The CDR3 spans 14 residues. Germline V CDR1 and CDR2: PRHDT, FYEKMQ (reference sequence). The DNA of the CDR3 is TGTGCCAGCAGCGCCGCTAGGCGAACAGATACGCAGTATTTT. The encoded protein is CASSAARRTDTQYF.

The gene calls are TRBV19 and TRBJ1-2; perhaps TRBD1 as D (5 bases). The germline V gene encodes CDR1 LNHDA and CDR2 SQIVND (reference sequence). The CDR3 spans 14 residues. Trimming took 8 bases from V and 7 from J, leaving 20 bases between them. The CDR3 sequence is CASHLEGQGGGYTF. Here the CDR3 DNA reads TGTGCCAGTCATTTGGAAGGGCAGGGCGGTGGCTACACCTTC.

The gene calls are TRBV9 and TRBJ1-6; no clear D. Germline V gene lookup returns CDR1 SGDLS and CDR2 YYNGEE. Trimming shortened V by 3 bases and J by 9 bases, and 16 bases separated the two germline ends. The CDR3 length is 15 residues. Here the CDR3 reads CASSAYGLPGSPLHF. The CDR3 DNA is TGTGCCAGCAGCGCCTACGGACTCCCTGGTTCACCCCTCCACTTT.

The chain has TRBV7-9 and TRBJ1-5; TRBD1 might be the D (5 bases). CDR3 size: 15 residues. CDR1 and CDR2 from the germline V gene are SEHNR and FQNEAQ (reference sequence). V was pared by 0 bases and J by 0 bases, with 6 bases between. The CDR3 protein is CASSLATASNQPQHF. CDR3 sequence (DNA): TGTGCCAGCAGCTTAGCGACAGCTAGCAATCAGCCCCAGCATTTT.

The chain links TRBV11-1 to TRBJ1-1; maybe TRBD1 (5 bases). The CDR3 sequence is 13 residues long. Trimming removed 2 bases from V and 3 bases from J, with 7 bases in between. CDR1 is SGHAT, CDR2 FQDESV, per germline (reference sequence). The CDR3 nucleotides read TGTGCCAGCAGCTTAACAGGTTACACTGAAGCTTTCTTT. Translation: CASSLTGYTEAFF.

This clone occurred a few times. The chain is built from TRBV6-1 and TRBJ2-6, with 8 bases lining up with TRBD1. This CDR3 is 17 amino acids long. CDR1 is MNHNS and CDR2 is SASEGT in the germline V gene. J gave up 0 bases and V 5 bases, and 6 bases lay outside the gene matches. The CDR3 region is CASSQGTGSSGANVLTF. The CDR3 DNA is TGTGCCAGCAGTCAAGGGACAGGAAGCTCTGGGGCCAACGTCCTGACTTTC.

The CDR3 nucleotides are TGTGCCAGCAGTCCCACAGTACTTAAGATTCAGTACTTC. It translates to CASSPTVLKIQYF. The rearrangement uses TRBV6-5 and TRBJ2-4; D uncertain. Deletions cut 5 bases from V and 10 bases from J, with 15 bases between. CDR3 length: 13 residues. Germline loops: CDR1 MNHEY, CDR2 SVGAGI.

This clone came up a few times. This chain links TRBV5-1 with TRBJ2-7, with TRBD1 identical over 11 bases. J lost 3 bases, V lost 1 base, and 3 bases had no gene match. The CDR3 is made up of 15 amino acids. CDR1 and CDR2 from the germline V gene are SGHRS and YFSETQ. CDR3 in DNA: TGCGCCAGCAGCTTGTGGGGGACAGGGGGCTACGAGCAGTACTTC. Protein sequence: CASSLWGTGGYEQYF.

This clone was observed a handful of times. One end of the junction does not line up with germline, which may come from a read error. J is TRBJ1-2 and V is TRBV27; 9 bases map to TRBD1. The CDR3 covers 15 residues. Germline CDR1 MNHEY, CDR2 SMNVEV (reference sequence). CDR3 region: CASRYSGTGLYGYPF. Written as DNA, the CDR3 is TGTGCCAGCAGATATTCTGGGACAGGGCTCTATGGCTACCCCTTC.

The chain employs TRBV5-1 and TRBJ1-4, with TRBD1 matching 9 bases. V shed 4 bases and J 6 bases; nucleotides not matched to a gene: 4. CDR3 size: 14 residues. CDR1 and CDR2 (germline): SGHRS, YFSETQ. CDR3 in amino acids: CASSRDRVDEKLFF. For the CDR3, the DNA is TGCGCCAGCAGCAGGGACAGGGTCGATGAAAAACTGTTTTTT.

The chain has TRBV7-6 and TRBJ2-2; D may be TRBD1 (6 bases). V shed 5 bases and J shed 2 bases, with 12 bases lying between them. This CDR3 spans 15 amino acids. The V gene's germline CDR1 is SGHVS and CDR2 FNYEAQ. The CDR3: CASSPQQGNTGELFF. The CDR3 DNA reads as TGTGCCAGCAGCCCACAACAGGGAAACACCGGGGAGCTGTTTTTT.

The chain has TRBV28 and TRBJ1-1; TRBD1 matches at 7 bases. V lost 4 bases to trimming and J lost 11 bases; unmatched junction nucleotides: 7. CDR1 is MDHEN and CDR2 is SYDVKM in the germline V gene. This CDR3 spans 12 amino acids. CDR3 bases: TGTGCCAGCAGTTCTTTGGACAGGAGGGCTTTCTTT. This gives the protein CASSSLDRRAFF.

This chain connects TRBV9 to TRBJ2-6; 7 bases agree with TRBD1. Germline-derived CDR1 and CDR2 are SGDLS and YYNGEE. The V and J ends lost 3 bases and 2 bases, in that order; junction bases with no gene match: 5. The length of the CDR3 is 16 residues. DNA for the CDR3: TGTGCCAGCAGCGCTGCTGGGACAGCTGGGGCCAACGTCCTGACTTTC. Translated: CASSAAGTAGANVLTF.

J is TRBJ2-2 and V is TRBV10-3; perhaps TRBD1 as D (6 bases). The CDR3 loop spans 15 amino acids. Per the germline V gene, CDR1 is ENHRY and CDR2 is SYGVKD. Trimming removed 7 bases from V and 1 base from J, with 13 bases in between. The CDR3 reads CAINPGTQNTGELFF. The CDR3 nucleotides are TGTGCCATCAATCCCGGGACACAGAACACCGGGGAGCTGTTTTTT.

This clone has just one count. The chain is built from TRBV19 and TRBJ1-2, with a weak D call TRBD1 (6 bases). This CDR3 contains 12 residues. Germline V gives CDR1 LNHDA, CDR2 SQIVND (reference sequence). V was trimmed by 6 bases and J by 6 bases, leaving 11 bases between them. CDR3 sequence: CASRGAGDGYTF. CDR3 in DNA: TGTGCCAGTAGAGGGGCAGGGGATGGCTACACCTTC.

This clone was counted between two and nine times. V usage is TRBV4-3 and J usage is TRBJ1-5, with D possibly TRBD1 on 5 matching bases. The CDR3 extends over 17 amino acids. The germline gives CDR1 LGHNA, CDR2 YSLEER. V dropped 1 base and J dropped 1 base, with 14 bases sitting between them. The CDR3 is CASSQVVKGRSNQPQHF. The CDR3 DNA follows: TGCGCCAGCAGCCAAGTAGTGAAGGGGAGGAGCAATCAGCCCCAGCATTTT.